This T cell receptor beta chain was sequenced in a study of T cell responses to AZD1222 COVID-19 vaccine. Assay used: immunoSEQ multiplex PCR; TCRdb lists only in-frame clones, some missing. The data hold some 100,000 clones, with roughly 87% observed a single time. On this clone itself: Its antigen is currently unknown.

Study conclusions and caveats: The study found Spike-specific TCR breadth and depth rose after two AZD1222 doses.

CDR1 is SEHNR and CDR2 is FQNEAQ in the germline V gene (reference sequence). This CDR3 spans 16 amino acids. The V and J ends lost 5 bases and 5 bases, in that order; junction bases with no gene match: 11. The TCR originated in an adult in good health. This sequence joins TRBV7-9 and TRBJ2-5; 10 bases agree with TRBD2. The starting material was peripheral blood, obtained on day 0 of AZD1222 vaccination. The CDR3 DNA sequence: TGTGCCAGCAGCCCCCAGGGTTTAGCGGGAGGTGAGACCCAGTACTTC. The encoded protein is CASSPQGLAGGETQYF.